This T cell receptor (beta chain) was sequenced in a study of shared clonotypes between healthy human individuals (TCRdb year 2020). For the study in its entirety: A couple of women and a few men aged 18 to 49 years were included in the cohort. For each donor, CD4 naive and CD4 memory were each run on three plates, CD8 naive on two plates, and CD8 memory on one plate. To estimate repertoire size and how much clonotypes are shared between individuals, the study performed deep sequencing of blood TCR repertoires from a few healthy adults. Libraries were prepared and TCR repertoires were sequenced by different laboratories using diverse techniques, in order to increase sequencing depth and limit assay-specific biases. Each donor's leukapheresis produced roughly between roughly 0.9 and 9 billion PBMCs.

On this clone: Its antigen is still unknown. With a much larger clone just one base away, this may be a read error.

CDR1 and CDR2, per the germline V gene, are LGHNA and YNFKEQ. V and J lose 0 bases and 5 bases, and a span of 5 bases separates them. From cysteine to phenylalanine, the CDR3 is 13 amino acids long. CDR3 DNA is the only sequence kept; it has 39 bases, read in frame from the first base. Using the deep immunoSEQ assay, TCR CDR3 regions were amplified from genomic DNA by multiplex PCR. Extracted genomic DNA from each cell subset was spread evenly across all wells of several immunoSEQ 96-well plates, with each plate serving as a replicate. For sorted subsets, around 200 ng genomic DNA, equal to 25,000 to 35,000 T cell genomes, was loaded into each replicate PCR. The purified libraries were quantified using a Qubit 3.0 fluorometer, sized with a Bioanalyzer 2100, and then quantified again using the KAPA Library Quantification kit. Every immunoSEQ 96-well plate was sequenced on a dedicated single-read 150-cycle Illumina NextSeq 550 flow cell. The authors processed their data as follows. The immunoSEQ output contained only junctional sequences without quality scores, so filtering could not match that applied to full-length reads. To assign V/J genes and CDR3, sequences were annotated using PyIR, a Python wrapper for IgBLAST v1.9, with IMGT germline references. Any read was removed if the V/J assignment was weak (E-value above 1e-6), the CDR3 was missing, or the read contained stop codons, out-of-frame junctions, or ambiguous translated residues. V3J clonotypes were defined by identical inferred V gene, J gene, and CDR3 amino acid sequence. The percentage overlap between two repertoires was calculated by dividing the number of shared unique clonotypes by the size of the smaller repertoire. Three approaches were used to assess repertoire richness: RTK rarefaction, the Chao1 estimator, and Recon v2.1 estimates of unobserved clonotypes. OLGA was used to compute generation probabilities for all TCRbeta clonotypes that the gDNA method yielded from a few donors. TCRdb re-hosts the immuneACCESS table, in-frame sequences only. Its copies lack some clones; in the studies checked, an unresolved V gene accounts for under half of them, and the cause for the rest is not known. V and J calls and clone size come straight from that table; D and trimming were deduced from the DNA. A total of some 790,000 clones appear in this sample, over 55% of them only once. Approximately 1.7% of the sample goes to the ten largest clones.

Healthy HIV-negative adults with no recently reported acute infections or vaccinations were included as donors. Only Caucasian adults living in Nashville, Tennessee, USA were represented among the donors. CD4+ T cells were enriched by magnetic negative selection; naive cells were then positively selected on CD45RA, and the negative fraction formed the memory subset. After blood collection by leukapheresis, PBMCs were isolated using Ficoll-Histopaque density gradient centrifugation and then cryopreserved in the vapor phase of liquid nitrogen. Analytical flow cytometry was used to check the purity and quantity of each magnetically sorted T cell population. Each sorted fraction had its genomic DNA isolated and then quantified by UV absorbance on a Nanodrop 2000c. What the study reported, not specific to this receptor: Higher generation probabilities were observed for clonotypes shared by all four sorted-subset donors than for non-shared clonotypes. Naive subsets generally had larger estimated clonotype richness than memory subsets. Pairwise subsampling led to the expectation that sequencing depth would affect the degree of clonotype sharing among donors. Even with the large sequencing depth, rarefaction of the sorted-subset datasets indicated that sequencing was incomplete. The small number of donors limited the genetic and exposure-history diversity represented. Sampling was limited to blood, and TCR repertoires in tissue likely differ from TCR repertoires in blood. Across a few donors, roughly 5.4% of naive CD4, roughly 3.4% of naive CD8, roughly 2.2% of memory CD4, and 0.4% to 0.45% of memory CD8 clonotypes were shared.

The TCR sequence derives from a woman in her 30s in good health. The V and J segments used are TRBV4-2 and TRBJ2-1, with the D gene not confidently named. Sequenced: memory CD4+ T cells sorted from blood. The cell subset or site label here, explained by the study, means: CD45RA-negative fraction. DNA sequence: TGTGCCAGCAGCCAAGACAGTCACAATGAGCAGTTCTTC. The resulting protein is CASSQDSHNEQFF.